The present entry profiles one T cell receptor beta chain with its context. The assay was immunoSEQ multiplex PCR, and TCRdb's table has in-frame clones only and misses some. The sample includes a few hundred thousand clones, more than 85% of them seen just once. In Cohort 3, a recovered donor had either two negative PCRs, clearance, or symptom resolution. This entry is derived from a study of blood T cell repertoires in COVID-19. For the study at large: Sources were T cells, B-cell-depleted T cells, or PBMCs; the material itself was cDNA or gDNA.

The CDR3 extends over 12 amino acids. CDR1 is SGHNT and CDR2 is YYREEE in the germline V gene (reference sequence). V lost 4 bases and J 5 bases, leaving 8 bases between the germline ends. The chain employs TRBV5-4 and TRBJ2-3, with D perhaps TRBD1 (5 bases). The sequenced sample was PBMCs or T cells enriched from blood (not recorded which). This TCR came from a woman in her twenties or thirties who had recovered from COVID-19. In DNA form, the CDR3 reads TGTGCCAGCAGCGCCGGACAAGATACGCAGTATTTT. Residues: CASSAGQDTQYF.